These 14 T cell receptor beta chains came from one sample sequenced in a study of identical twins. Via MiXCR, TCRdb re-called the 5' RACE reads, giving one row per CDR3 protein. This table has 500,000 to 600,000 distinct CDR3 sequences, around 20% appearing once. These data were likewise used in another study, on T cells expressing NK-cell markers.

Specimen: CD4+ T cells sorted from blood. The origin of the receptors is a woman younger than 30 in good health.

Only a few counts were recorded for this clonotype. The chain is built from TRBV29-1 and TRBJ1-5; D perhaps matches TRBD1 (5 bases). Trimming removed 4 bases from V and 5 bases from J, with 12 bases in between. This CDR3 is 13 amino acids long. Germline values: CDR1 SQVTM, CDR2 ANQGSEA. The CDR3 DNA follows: TGCAGCGTTGTTCAGGGAAGGCATCAGCCCCAGCATTTT. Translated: CSVVQGRHQPQHF.

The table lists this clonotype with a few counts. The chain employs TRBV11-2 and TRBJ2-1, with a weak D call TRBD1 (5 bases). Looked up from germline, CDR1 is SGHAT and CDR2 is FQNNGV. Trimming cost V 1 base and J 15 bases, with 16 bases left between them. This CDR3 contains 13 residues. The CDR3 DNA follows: TGTGCCAGCAGCTTAGGCCAGGGTGAACGGCCGTTCTTC. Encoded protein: CASSLGQGERPFF.

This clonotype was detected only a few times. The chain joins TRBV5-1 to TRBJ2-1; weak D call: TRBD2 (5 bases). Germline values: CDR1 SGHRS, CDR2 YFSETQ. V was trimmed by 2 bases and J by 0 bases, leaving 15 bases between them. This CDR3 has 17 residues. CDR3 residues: CASSLGRAVSSYNEQFF. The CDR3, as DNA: TGCGCCAGCAGCTTAGGACGAGCGGTTTCCTCCTACAATGAGCAGTTCTTC.

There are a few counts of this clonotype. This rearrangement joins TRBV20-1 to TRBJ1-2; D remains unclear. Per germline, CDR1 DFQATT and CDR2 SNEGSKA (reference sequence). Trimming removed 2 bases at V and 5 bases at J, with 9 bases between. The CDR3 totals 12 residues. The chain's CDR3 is CSARPRGYGYTF. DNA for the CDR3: TGCAGTGCTAGACCCCGAGGGTATGGCTACACCTTC.

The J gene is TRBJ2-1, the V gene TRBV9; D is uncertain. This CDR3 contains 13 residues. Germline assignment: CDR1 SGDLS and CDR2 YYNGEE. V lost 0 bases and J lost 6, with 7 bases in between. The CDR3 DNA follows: TGTGCCAGCAGCGTAGAGGAGTTCAATGAGCAGTTCTTC. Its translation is CASSVEEFNEQFF.

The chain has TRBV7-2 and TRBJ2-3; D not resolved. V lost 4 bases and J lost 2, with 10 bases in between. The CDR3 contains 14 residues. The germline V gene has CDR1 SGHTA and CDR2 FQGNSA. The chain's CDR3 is CASSSPGHTDTQYF. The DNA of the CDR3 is TGTGCCAGCAGCTCCCCCGGGCACACAGATACGCAGTATTTT.

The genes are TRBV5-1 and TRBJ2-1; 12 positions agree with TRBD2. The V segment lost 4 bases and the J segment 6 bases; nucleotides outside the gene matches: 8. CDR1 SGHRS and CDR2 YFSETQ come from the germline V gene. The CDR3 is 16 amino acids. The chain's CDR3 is CASSPVTSGRLNEQFF. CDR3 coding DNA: TGCGCCAGCAGCCCCGTTACTAGCGGGAGGCTCAATGAGCAGTTCTTC.

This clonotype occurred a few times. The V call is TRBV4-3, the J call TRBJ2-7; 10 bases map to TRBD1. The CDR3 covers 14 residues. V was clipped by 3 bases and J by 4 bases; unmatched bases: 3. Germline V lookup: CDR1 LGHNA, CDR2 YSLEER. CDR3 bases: TGCGCCAGCAGCCAGACAGGGGGCGCGTACGAGCAGTACTTC. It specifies CASSQTGGAYEQYF.

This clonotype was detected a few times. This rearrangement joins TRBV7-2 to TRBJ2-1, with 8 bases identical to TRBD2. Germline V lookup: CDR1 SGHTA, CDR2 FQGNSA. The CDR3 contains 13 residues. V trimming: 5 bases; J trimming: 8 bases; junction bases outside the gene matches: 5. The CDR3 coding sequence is TGTGCCAGCAGCACATGGACTAGCTATGAGCAGTTCTTC. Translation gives CASSTWTSYEQFF.

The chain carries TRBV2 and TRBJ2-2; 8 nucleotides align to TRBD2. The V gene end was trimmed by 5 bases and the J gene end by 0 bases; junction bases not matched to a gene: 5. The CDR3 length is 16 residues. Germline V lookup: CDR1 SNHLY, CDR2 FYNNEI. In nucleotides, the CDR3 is TGTGCCAGCAGTCTTAGCGGGGCTGCGAACACCGGGGAGCTGTTTTTT. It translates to CASSLSGAANTGELFF.

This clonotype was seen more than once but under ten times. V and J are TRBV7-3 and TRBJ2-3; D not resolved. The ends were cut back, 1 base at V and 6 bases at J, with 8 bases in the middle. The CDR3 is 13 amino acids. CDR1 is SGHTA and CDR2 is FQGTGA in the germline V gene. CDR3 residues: CASSLNPGDTQYF. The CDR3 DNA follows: TGTGCCAGCAGCTTAAACCCCGGGGATACGCAGTATTTT.

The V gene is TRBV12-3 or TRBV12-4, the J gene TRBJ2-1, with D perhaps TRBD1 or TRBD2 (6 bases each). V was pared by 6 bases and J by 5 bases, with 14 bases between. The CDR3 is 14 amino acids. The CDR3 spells CASSLQGGDNEQFF. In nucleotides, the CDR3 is TGTGCCAGCAGCCTACAGGGCGGGGACAATGAGCAGTTCTTC.

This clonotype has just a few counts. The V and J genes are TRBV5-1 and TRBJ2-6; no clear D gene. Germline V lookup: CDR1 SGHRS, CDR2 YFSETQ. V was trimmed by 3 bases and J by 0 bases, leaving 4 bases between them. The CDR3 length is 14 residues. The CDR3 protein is CASSSTSGANVLTF. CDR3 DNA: TGCGCCAGCAGCTCGACCTCTGGGGCCAACGTCCTGACTTTC.

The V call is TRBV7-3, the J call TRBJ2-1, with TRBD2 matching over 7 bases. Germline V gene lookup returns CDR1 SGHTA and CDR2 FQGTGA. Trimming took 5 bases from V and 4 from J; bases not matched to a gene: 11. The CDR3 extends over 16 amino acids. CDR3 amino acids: CASSLAGTGGYNEQFF. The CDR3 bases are TGTGCCAGCAGCCTGGCCGGGACGGGGGGATACAATGAGCAGTTCTTC.